This TCR beta chain was found in a study of OX40 agonist ivuxolimab in advanced cancers. TCRdb keeps only in-frame clones here, not all; method: immunoSEQ multiplex PCR. The sample yields tens of thousands of clones, about four fifths seen once. This clone was detected only a few times. This clonotype was obtained from an adult with an advanced solid tumor such as melanoma, head and neck, liver or kidney cancer. Sequences were derived from CD4+ or CD8+ T cells sorted from blood, sampled in a trial of the OX40 agonist ivuxolimab.

The CDR3, as DNA: TGTGCCAGCAGCTTGGACCTCGGTCAGCCCCAGCATTTT. It codes for CASSLDLGQPQHF. The rearrangement uses TRBV7-9 and TRBJ1-5, with D unresolved. Germline CDR1 and CDR2: SEHNR and FQNEAQ (reference sequence). Trimming removed 3 bases from V and 6 bases from J, with 9 bases in between. The CDR3 is 13 residues long.